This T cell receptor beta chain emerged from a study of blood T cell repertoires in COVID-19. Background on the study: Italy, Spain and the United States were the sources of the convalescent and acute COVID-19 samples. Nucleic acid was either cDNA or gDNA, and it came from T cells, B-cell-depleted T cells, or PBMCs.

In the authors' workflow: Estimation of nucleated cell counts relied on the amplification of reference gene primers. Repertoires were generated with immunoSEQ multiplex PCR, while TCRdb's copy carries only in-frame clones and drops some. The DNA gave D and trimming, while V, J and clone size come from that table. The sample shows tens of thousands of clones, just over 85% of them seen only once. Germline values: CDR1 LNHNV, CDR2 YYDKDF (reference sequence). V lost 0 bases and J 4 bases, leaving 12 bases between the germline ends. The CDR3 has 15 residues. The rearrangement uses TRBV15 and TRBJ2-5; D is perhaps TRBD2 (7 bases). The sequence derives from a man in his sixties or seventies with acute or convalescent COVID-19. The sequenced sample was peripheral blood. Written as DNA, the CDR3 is TGTGCCACCAGCAGAGATGGAGGGGGGGGAGAGACCCAGTACTTC. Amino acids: CATSRDGGGGETQYF.